This T cell receptor beta chain was sequenced for a study of T cell responses to AZD1222 COVID-19 vaccine. Broader study findings: Reports indicate that nearly half of spike-specific TCRs are directed at unmutated variant regions.

Clones were sequenced by immunoSEQ multiplex PCR, and TCRdb holds only the in-frame ones, with some missing. The sample contains 150,000 to 200,000 clones, roughly 94% of which appear only once. Germline CDR1 LNHDA, CDR2 SQIVND (reference sequence). Trimming stripped 4 bases from V and 3 bases from J, with 7 bases between. CDR3 length: 13 amino acids. Note on this clone: Its target is not known.

The rearrangement uses TRBV19 and TRBJ2-1; the D gene is possibly TRBD2 (5 bases). The material was peripheral blood, obtained 28 days after the second AZD1222 dose. The sequence was obtained from an adult who received the AZD1222 COVID-19 vaccine. The CDR3 spells CASSSGFYNEQFF. CDR3 bases: TGTGCCAGTAGTAGCGGGTTCTACAATGAGCAGTTCTTC.